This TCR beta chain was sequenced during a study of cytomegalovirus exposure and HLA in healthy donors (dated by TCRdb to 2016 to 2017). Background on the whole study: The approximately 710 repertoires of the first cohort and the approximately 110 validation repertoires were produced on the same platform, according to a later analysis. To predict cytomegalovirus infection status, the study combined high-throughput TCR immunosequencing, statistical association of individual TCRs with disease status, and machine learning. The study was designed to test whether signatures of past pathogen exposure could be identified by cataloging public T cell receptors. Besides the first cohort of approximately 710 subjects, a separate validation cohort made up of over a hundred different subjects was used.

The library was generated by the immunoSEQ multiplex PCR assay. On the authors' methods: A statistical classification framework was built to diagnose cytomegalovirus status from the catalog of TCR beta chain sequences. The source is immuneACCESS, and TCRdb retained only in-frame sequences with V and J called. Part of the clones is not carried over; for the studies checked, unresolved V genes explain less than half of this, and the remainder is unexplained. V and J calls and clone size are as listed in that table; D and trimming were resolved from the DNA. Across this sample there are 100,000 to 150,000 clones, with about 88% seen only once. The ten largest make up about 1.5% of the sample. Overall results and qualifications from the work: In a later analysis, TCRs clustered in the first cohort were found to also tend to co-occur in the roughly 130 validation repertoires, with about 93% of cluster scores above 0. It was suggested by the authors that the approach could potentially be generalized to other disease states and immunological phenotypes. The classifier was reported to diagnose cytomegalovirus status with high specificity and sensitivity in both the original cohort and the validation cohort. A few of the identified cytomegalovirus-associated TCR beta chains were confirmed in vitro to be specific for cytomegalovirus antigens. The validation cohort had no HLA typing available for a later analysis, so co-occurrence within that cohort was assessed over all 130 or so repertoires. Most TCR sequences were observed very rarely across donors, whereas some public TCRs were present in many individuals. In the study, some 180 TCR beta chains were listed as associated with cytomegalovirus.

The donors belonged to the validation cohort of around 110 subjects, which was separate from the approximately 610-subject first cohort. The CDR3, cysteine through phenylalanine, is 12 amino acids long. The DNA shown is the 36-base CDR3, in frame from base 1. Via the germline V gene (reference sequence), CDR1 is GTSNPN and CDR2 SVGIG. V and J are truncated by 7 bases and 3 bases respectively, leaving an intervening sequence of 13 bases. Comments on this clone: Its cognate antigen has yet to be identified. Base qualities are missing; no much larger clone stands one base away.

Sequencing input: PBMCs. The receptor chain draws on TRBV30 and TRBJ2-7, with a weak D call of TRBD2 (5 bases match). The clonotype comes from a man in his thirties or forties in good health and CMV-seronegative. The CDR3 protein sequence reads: CAFSGPGYEQYF. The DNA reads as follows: TGTGCCTTCAGCGGCCCCGGCTACGAGCAGTACTTC.